These T cell receptor beta chains were read from a single sample in a study of T cell repertoires in cytomegalovirus infection. No antigen has been assigned to these receptors. TCRdb reprocessed the reads via MiXCR and lists one record per CDR3 protein. The sample carries 80,000 or so distinct CDR3 sequences, 20% to 30% recorded once. The material sequenced was CD8+ T cells from cultured PBMCs, taken from culture after CMV antigen stimulation. Receptors were obtained from a human donor in good health (CMV status not recorded). Some clones in this sample may be carry-over from other donors' samples. The CDR3 runs from the conserved cysteine through the conserved F or W. The order of the fields is V gene, D gene, clone size, J gene, CDR3 DNA, CDR3 protein. A D gene is named only where the DNA matches it firmly. The size of a clone is reported for some rows only, either as once, few or many, or as a class for expanded clones.

>TRBV7-8|.|many|TRBJ2-4
TGTGCCAGCAGCTTAGACGGGAAAAACATTCAGTACTTC
CASSLDGKNIQYF
>TRBV27|.|many|TRBJ2-7
TGTGCCAGCAGTTTACAGTGGCAGGGCGAGCAGTACTTC
CASSLQWQGEQYF
>TRBV19|TRBD1|.|TRBJ1-5
TGTGCCACCTCGGGCACCGGGACAGGGGTAAATCAGCCCCAGCATTTT
CATSGTGTGVNQPQHF
>TRBV7-2|.|many|TRBJ1-1
TGTGCCAGCAGCTTAGCGCGGAGGGGAGATGAAGCTTTCTTT
CASSLARRGDEAFF
>TRBV5-6|.|.|TRBJ1-3
TGTGCCAGCAGCCTCGGTGAGGGGTTATACACCATATATTTT
CASSLGEGLYTIYF
>TRBV27|.|.|TRBJ2-1
TGTGCCAGCACCCTTGGGGGTAGCTCCTACAATGAGCAGTTCTTC
CASTLGGSSYNEQFF
>TRBV7-9|TRBD2|many|TRBJ2-3
TGTGCCAGCAGCACAGGACTAGCGGGAGGGCCGGGAGATACGCAGTATTTT
CASSTGLAGGPGDTQYF
>TRBV30|TRBD2|.|TRBJ2-1
TGTGCCTGGAGTGTTCTCGCGGGAGGGCCGGGTGAGCAGTTCTTC
CAWSVLAGGPGEQFF
>TRBV19|.|.|TRBJ2-7
TGTGCCAGTAGCTCCGGAATCGGCGAGCAGTACTTC
CASSSGIGEQYF
>TRBV4-1|.|.|TRBJ2-7
TGCGCCAGCAGCCAATTTCCGGGAGAAGAGCAGTACTTC
CASSQFPGEEQYF
>TRBV18|TRBD2|.|TRBJ2-7
TGTGCCAGCTCAGCCCGGGACTACCCCTCCTACGAGCAGTACTTC
CASSARDYPSYEQYF
>TRBV5-6|TRBD1|.|TRBJ2-7
TGTGCCAGCACCCAGACAGGGCCCGAGCAGTACTTC
CASTQTGPEQYF
>TRBV4-3|.|many|TRBJ1-3
TGCGCCAGCAGCCAAGATCTTTCGGGTTACGGAAACACCATATATTTT
CASSQDLSGYGNTIYF
>TRBV15|.|few|TRBJ1-2
TGTGCCACCAGCAGAGATAGCAGCCTTAACTATGGCTACACCTTC
CATSRDSSLNYGYTF
>TRBV28|.|many|TRBJ2-2
TGTGCCAGCACCCCCGGACACCTAGAAACCACCGGGGAGCTGTTTTTT
CASTPGHLETTGELFF
>TRBV23-1|.|.|TRBJ1-5
TGCGCCAGCAGTCAATGGCAGGGGTGGCGGCAGCCCCAGCATTTT
CASSQWQGWRQPQHF
>TRBV6-2/TRBV6-3|.|.|TRBJ2-6
TGTGCCAGCAGTTACCCAACTGGGGCCAACGTCCTGACTTTC
CASSYPTGANVLTF
>TRBV2|.|few|TRBJ2-5
TGTGCCAGCAGTGAAGGCCGGGGTGCGGAGACCCAGTACTTC
CASSEGRGAETQYF
>TRBV7-9|TRBD1|many|TRBJ1-1
TGTGCCAGCAGTTCACCCACAGGGGCGAACACTGAAGCTTTCTTT
CASSSPTGANTEAFF
>TRBV7-4|.|many|TRBJ2-3
TGTGCCAGCAGCTTAGCGCGGGCAGGGCTGAGCACAGATACGCAGTATTTT
CASSLARAGLSTDTQYF
>TRBV9|TRBD2|.|TRBJ2-5
TGTGCCAGCAGCGTAGAGGGACTAGCGTCTCAAGAGACCCAGTACTTC
CASSVEGLASQETQYF
>TRBV9|.|.|TRBJ1-6
TGTGCCAGCAGCGACGGAGCGGGAAATTCACCCCTCCACTTT
CASSDGAGNSPLHF
>TRBV4-1|.|medium-sized|TRBJ1-6
TGCGCCAGCAGCCAAGATCGGACAAACTATAATTCACCCCTCCACTTT
CASSQDRTNYNSPLHF
>TRBV12-5|.|few|TRBJ1-1
TGTGCTAGTGGTTTCCAGACTAACACTGAAGCTTTCTTT
CASGFQTNTEAFF
>TRBV15|TRBD2|few|TRBJ2-1
TGTGCCACCTGTGCGGGACTAGCGGGAGGGACTGAGCAGTTCTTC
CATCAGLAGGTEQFF
>TRBV28|.|.|TRBJ1-1
TGTGCCAGCAGTGGACCTACACTGGGGGGGAACACTGAAGCTTTCTTT
CASSGPTLGGNTEAFF